This TCR beta chain was recovered during a study of beta chain features in type 1 diabetes. The CDR3 has 18 amino acids. With 0 bases clipped from V and 7 bases from J, the junction kept 9 bases outside the gene matches. Germline V gene sequence: CDR1 LGHNA, CDR2 YNFKEQ. The study's findings and limits: Shortening that was moderate but significant affected the TCRB CDR3s of Type 1 diabetes patients in all four CD4+ subsets.

Since all of the isolated RNA was reverse transcribed, expressed TCRB transcripts were what got sequenced. Some 4 million reads were obtained on average from naive, central memory and regulatory T cell samples. The method was immunoSEQ multiplex PCR; TCRdb's version includes in-frame clones alone and lacks a portion of them. In the table there are 100,000 to 150,000 clones, 15% to 20% of which are singletons. The table lists this clone with a few counts. As yet, its antigen is unknown. The receptor was isolated from a man aged 18 to 35 with type 1 diabetes. The sequencing sample was made of central memory CD4+ T cells from blood. The chain couples TRBV4-2 to TRBJ2-1, with TRBD2 identical over 13 bases. The CDR3 coding sequence is TGTGCCAGCAGCCAAGACGGGGGGCGGACTAGCGGGAGTAATGAGCAGTTCTTC. Translating gives CASSQDGGRTSGSNEQFF.